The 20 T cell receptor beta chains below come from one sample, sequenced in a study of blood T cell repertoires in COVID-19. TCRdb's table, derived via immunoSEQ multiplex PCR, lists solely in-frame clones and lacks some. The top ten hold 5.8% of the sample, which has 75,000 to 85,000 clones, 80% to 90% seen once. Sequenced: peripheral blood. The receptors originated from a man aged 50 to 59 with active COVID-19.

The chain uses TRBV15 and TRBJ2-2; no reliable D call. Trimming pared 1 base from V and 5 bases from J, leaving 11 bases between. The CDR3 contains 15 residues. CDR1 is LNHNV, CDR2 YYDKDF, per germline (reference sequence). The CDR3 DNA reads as TGTGCCACCAGCAGAGGAGGTCTCGCGACCGGGGAGCTGTTTTTT. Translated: CATSRGGLATGELFF.

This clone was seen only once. The CDR3 sequence is CASSLNRGLNTEAFF. The CDR3 nucleotides are TGTGCCAGCAGTTTGAACAGGGGGCTGAACACTGAAGCTTTCTTT. This chain connects TRBV28 to TRBJ1-1; 9 nucleotides agree with TRBD1. The germline V gene has CDR1 MDHEN and CDR2 SYDVKM. The CDR3 runs to 15 residues. With V trimmed by 3 bases and J by 0 bases, 2 bases remained unmatched.

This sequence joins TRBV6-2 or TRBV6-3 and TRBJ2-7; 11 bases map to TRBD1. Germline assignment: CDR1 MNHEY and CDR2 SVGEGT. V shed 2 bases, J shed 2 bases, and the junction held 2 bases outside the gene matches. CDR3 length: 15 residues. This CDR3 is CASSYQDRGPYEQYF. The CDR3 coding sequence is TGTGCCAGCAGTTACCAGGACAGGGGGCCCTACGAGCAGTACTTC.

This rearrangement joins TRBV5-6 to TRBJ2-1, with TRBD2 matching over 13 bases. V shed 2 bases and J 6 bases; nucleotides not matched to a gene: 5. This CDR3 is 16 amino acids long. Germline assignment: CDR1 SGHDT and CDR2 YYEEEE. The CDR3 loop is CASSLGLAGVANEQFF. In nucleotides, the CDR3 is TGTGCCAGCAGCTTAGGACTAGCGGGAGTTGCCAATGAGCAGTTCTTC.

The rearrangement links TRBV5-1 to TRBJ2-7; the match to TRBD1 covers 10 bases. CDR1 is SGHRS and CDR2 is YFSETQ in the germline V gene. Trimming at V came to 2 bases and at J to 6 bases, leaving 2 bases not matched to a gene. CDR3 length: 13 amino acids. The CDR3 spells CASSFWTGGEQYF. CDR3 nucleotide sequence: TGCGCCAGCAGCTTTTGGACAGGGGGCGAGCAGTACTTC.

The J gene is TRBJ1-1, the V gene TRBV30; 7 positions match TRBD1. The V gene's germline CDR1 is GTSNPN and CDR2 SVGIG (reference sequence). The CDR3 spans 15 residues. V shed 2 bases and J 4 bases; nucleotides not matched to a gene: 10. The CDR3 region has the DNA TGTGCCTGGAGTAGAGGGGGCCCCCGGGGCACTGAAGCTTTCTTT. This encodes CAWSRGGPRGTEAFF.

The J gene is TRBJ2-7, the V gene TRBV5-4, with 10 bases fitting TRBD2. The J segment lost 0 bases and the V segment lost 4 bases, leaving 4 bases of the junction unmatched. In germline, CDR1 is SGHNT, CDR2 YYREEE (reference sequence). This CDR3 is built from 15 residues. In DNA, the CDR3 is TGTGCCAGCAGCCTTCCTAGCGGGAGCTCCTACGAGCAGTACTTC. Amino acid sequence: CASSLPSGSSYEQYF.

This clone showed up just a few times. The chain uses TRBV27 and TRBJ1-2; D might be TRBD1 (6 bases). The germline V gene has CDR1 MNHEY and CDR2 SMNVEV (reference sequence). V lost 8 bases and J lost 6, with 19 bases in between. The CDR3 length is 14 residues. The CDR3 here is CASGYRQVRNGYTF. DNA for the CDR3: TGTGCCAGCGGCTATCGACAGGTTAGGAATGGCTACACCTTC.

CDR3 sequence (DNA): TGTGCCAGCAGCACCTCGGGAGATACGCAGTATTTT. It codes for CASSTSGDTQYF. V gene TRBV5-4 combines with J gene TRBJ2-3; D uncertain. CDR3 length: 12 residues. Looked up from germline, CDR1 is SGHNT and CDR2 is YYREEE (reference sequence). Trimming stripped 4 bases from V and 5 bases from J, with 8 bases between.

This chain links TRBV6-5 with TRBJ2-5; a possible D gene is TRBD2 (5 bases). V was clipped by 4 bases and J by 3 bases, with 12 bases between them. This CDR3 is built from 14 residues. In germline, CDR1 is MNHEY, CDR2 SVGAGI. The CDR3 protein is CASSSPTLEETQYF. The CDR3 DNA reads TGTGCCAGCAGTTCCCCGACACTAGAAGAGACCCAGTACTTC.

CDR3 loop: CSVDSGLYNEQFF. CDR3 bases: TGCAGCGTTGATAGTGGGCTTTACAATGAGCAGTTCTTC. The chain carries TRBV29-1 and TRBJ2-1; D gene unclear. Germline lookup yields CDR1 SQVTM and CDR2 ANQGSEA. The CDR3 is 13 amino acids. V shed 3 bases and J shed 4 bases, with 10 bases lying between them.

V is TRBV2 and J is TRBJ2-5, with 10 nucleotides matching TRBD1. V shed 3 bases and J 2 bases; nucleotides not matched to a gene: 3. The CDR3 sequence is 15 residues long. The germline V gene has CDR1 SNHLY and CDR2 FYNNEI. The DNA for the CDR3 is TGTGCCAGCAGTGATAGGACAGGGGGGCAAGAGACCCAGTACTTC. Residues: CASSDRTGGQETQYF.

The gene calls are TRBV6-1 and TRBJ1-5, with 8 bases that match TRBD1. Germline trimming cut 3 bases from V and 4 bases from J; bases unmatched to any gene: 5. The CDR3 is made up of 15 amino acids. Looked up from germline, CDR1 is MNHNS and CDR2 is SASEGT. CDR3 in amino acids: CASSERTGLNQPQHF. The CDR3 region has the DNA TGTGCCAGCAGTGAGCGGACAGGGCTAAATCAGCCCCAGCATTTT.

The CDR3 region is CASSLYRDSNQPQHF. CDR3 nucleotides: TGTGCCAGCAGCTTGTACCGAGATAGCAATCAGCCCCAGCATTTT. This sequence joins TRBV5-6 and TRBJ1-5, with D hard to call. V lost 1 base and J lost 0, with 8 bases in between. The CDR3 has 15 amino acids. Per germline, CDR1 SGHDT and CDR2 YYEEEE. Complete variable domain (other parts from reference TRBV5-6 and TRBJ1-5): DAGVTQSPTHLIKTRGQQVTLRCSPKSGHDTVSWYQQALGQGPQFIFQYYEEEERQRGNFPDRFSGHQFPNYSSELNVNALLLGDSALYLCASSLYRDSNQPQHFGDGTRLSIL.

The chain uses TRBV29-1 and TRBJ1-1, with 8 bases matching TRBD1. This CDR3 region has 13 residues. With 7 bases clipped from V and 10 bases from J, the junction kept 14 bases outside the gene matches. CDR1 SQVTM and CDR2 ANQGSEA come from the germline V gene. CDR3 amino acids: CSADYDRGKGAFF. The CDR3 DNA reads TGCAGCGCCGACTACGACAGGGGAAAGGGAGCTTTCTTT.

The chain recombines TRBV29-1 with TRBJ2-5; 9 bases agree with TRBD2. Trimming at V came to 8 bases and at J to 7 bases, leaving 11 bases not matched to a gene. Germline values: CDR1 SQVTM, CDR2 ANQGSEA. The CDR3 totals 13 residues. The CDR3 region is CSSMRGGARTQYF. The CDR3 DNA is TGCAGCTCCATGCGGGGGGGGGCGAGGACCCAGTACTTC.

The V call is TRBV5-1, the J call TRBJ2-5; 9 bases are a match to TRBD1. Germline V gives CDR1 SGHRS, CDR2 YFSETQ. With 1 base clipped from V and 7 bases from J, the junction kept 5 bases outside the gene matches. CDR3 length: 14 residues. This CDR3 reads CASSLRQGEGTQYF. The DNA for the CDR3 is TGCGCCAGCAGCTTGCGACAGGGGGAAGGGACCCAGTACTTC.

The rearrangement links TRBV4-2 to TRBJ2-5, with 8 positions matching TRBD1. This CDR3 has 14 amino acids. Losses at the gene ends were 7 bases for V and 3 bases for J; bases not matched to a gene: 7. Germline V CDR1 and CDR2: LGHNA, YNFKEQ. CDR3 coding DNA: TGTGCCAGCAACCGAGACAGGGGAGAAGAGACCCAGTACTTC. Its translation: CASNRDRGEETQYF.

CDR3 loop: CASSLGRNSPLHF. The CDR3 DNA reads as TGTGCCAGCAGCCTAGGGAGGAATTCACCCCTCCACTTT. V usage is TRBV7-2 and J usage is TRBJ1-6; no clear D. Trimming removed 5 bases at V and 7 bases at J, with 9 bases between. Germline CDR1 reads SGHTA; CDR2 reads FQGNSA. The CDR3 is 13 residues long.

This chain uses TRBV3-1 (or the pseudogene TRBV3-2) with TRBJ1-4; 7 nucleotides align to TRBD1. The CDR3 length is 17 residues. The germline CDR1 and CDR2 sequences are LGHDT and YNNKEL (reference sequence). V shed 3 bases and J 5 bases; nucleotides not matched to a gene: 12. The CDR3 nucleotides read TGTGCCAGCAGCCACCCTTTGCGACAGGGAGCAAATGAAAAACTGTTTTTT. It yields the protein CASSHPLRQGANEKLFF.